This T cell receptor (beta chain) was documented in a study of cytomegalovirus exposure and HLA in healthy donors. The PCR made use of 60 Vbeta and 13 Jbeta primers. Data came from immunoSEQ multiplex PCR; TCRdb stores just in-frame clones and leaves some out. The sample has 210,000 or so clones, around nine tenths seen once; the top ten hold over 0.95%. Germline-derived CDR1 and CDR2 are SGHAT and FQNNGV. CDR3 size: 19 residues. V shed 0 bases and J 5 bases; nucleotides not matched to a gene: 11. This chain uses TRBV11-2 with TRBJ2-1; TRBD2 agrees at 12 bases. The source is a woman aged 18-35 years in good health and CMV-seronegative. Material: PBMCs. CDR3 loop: CASSLDGLAGGPVDNEQFF. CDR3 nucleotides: TGTGCCAGCAGCTTAGACGGTCTAGCGGGAGGGCCAGTGGACAATGAGCAGTTCTTC.